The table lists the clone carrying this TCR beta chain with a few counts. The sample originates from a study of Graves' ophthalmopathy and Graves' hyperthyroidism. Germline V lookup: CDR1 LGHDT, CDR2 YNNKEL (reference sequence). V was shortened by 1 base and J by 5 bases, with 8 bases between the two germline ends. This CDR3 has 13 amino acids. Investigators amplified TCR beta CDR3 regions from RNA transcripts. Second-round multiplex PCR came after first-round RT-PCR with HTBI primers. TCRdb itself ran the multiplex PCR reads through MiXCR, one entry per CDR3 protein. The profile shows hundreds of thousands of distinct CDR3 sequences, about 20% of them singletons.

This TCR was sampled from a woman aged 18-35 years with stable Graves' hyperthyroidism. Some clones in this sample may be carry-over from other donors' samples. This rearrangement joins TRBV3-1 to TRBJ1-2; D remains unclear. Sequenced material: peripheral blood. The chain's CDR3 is CASSQAPLYGYTF. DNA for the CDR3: TGTGCCAGCAGCCAAGCCCCACTATATGGCTACACCTTC.